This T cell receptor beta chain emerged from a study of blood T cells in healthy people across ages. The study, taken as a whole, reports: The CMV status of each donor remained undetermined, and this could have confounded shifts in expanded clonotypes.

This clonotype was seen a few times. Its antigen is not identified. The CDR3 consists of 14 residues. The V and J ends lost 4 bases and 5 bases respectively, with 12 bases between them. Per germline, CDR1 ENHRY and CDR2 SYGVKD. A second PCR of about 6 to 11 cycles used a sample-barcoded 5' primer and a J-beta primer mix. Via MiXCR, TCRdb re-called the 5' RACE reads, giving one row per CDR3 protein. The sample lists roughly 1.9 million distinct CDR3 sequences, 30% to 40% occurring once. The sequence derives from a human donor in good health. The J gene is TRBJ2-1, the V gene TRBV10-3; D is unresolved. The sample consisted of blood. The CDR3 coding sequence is TGTGCCATCAGTGCTGGGTTTCGGAACAATGAGCAGTTCTTC. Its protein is CAISAGFRNNEQFF.